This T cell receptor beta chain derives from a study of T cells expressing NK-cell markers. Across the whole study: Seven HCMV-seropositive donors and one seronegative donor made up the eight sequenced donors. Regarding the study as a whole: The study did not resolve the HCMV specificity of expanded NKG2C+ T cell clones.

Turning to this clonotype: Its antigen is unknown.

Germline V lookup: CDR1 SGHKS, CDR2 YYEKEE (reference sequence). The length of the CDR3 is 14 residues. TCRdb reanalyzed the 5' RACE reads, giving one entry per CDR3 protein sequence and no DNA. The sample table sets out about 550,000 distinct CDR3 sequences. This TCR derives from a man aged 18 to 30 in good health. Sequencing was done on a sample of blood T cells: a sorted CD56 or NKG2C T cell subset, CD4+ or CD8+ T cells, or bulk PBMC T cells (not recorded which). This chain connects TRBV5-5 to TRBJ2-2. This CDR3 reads CASSLVTGTGELFF.